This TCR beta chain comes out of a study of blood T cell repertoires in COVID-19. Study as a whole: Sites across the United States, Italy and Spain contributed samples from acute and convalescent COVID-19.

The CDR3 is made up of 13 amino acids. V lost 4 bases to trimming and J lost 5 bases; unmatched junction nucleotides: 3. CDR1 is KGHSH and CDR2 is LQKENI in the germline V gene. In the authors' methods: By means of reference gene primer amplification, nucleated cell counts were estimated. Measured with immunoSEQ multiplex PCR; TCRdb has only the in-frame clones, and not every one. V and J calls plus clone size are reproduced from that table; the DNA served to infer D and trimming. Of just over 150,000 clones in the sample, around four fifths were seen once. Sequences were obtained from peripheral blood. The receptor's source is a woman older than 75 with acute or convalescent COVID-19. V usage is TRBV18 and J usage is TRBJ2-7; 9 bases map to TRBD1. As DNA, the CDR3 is TGTGCCAGCTCACAGGACAGGGGCCACGAGCAGTACTTC. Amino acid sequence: CASSQDRGHEQYF.